This T cell receptor (beta chain) was sequenced during a study of blood T cell repertoires in COVID-19. The wider study: Researchers got acute and convalescent COVID-19 samples from the United States, Italy and Spain.

Per germline, CDR1 GTSNPN and CDR2 SVGIG (reference sequence). V lost 2 bases and J lost 7; bases outside the gene matches: 11. This CDR3 is 15 amino acids long. Sequencing was performed with immunoSEQ multiplex PCR; in TCRdb, only in-frame clones are kept and a portion is missing. Among about 46,000 clones listed, over 70% were seen once. The sample taken for sequencing was peripheral blood. The rearrangement uses TRBV30 and TRBJ2-1, with 7 bases matching TRBD2. The receptor was derived from a human donor with active COVID-19. The donor label of this sample is uncertain. The CDR3 region is CAWSLRGRVGNEQFF. In nucleotides, the CDR3 is TGTGCCTGGAGTCTCCGTGGGAGGGTGGGGAATGAGCAGTTCTTC.